Below, 9 T cell receptor beta chains from the same sample are listed, as sequenced in a study of blood T cell repertoires in COVID-19. Only in-frame clones appear in the TCRdb table, and some are missing; sequencing was by immunoSEQ multiplex PCR. The profile shows approximately 300,000 clones, approximately 89% of them singletons. Sequencing used PBMCs or T cells enriched from blood (not recorded which). All receptors derive from a young woman who had recovered from COVID-19.

CDR3: CASSEEGSYEQYF. DNA for the CDR3: TGTGCCAGCAGTGAAGAGGGGTCCTACGAGCAGTACTTC. The chain combines TRBV6-1 with TRBJ2-7, with D possibly being TRBD1 (5 bases). Deletions cut 1 base from V and 1 base from J, with 5 bases between. The CDR3 sequence is 13 residues long. Germline loops: CDR1 MNHNS, CDR2 SASEGT.

This chain connects TRBV7-3 to TRBJ1-1, with 8 bases fitting TRBD1. V lost 4 bases to trimming and J lost 0 bases; unmatched junction nucleotides: 1. CDR1 SGHTA and CDR2 FQGTGA come from the germline V gene. This CDR3 is built from 14 residues. CDR3 DNA: TGTGCCAGCAGCTCGACAGGGGTGAACACTGAAGCTTTCTTT. Translated: CASSSTGVNTEAFF.

This chain links TRBV19 with TRBJ2-3, with TRBD1 identical over 9 bases. Germline CDR1 LNHDA, CDR2 SQIVND (reference sequence). The CDR3 loop spans 14 amino acids. V was clipped by 9 bases and J by 0 bases; unmatched bases: 4. CDR3 loop: CASDRGSSTDTQYF. In DNA form, the CDR3 reads TGTGCCAGCGACAGGGGGTCCAGCACAGATACGCAGTATTTT.

The chain employs TRBV27 and TRBJ1-1; tentative D call: TRBD1 (5 bases). V lost 0 bases and J lost 6, with 14 bases in between. This CDR3 has 15 residues. CDR1 MNHEY and CDR2 SMNVEV come from the germline V gene (reference sequence). The CDR3 DNA is TGTGCCAGCAGTTTATCAGTTACTTCGGGGGCTGAAGCTTTCTTT. Its protein product is CASSLSVTSGAEAFF.

The genes are TRBV4-2 and TRBJ2-2, with D perhaps matching TRBD2 (6 bases). The CDR3 is 15 residues long. Germline CDR1 reads LGHNA; CDR2 reads YNFKEQ. Trimming shortened V by 1 base and J by 7 bases, and 13 bases separated the two germline ends. The CDR3 sequence: CASSQVGREGGELFF. Written as DNA, the CDR3 is TGTGCCAGCAGCCAAGTCGGGCGGGAAGGCGGGGAGCTGTTTTTT.

The J gene is TRBJ1-2, the V gene TRBV5-6; maybe TRBD1 (5 bases). The CDR3 is 14 residues long. Germline V gene lookup returns CDR1 SGHDT and CDR2 YYEEEE. The V end was cut by 3 bases, the J end by 8 bases, with 17 bases between. The CDR3 region has the DNA TGTGCCAGCAGCTCCCAGGGATGGGTTAGCGGCTACACCTTC. This encodes CASSSQGWVSGYTF.

CDR3 nucleotide sequence: TGTGCCAGCAGCCGGTGGGAGGTCGCTGGAAACACCATATATTTT. Its translation: CASSRWEVAGNTIYF. V is TRBV3-1 (or the pseudogene TRBV3-2) and J is TRBJ1-3; D unresolved. The CDR3 is 15 residues long. The germline CDR1 and CDR2 sequences are LGHDT and YNNKEL (reference sequence). The V gene lost 4 bases and the J gene lost 2 bases, with 12 bases spanning the gap.

The chain carries TRBV20-1 and TRBJ1-2, with D tentatively TRBD1 (6 bases). This CDR3 region has 11 residues. V was shortened by 7 bases and J by 4 bases, with 10 bases between the two germline ends. Germline CDR1 is DFQATT and CDR2 is SNEGSKA (reference sequence). The CDR3 loop is CSGRGGYGYTF. The CDR3 DNA sequence: TGCAGTGGGCGAGGGGGCTATGGCTACACCTTC.

The chain couples TRBV6-5 to TRBJ1-5; no clear D. The CDR3 sequence is 15 residues long. Deletions cut 0 bases from V and 3 bases from J, with 9 bases between. CDR1 and CDR2 (germline): MNHEY, SVGAGI. CDR3 protein: CASSYSISANQPQHF. In DNA, the CDR3 is TGTGCCAGCAGTTACTCGATCAGTGCCAATCAGCCCCAGCATTTT.